Listed below are T cell receptor beta chains from one sample, sequenced in a study of healthy donors' naive CD4 and CD8 T cells. TCRdb called the reads again in MiXCR, with one record for every CDR3 protein. The sample holds 150,000 to 200,000 distinct CDR3 sequences; under 85% are singletons and the top ten take roughly 2.4%. Material: naive CD4+ and CD8+ T cells sorted from blood, pooled from several donors. These receptors came from a pool of human donors in good health; the sample pools cells from several healthy donors. Each CDR3 is given with its conserved first and last residue. The order of the fields is J gene, V gene, D gene, clone size, CDR3 protein, CDR3 DNA. A D gene is named only where the DNA matches it firmly. Clone size appears in some rows only: once, few, many, or a class for an expanded clone.

J: TRBJ1-2; V: TRBV29-1; D: TRBD1; size: .; CDR3: CSVEEVDRHGYTF; DNA: TGCAGCGTTGAAGAGGTGGACAGGCATGGCTACACCTTC
J: TRBJ2-3; V: TRBV24-1; D: TRBD1; size: .; CDR3: CATSGDRGVSGTDTQYF; DNA: TGTGCCACCAGTGGAGACAGGGGGGTGAGCGGCACAGATACGCAGTATTTT
J: TRBJ2-7; V: TRBV27; D: .; size: once; CDR3: CASSLERGGRNEQYF; DNA: TGTGCCAGCAGTTTGGAACGAGGTGGGAGGAACGAGCAGTACTTC
J: TRBJ2-7; V: TRBV29-1; D: TRBD1; size: .; CDR3: CSVAGTGSYEQYF; DNA: TGCAGCGTTGCTGGGACAGGTTCCTACGAGCAGTACTTC
J: TRBJ1-2; V: TRBV29-1; D: .; size: once; CDR3: CASSSASFYGYTF; DNA: TGTGCCAGTAGTTCGGCCAGTTTCTATGGCTACACCTTC
J: TRBJ2-7; V: TRBV15; D: .; size: .; CDR3: CATSSGSADRGYEQYF; DNA: TGTGCCACCAGCAGCGGTTCGGCCGACAGAGGCTACGAGCAGTACTTC
J: TRBJ1-1; V: TRBV12-3/TRBV12-4; D: .; size: .; CDR3: CASSSQIESQAFF; DNA: TGTGCCAGCAGTTCCCAGATCGAGTCACAAGCTTTCTTT
J: TRBJ2-7; V: TRBV27; D: .; size: .; CDR3: CASRAGAYEQYF; DNA: TGTGCCAGCAGGGCAGGGGCCTACGAGCAGTACTTC
J: TRBJ1-2; V: TRBV29-1; D: TRBD1; size: .; CDR3: CSVEGAVGRDRGGYTF; DNA: TGCAGCGTTGAAGGAGCGGTGGGCCGGGACAGGGGTGGCTACACCTTC
J: TRBJ2-5; V: TRBV13; D: TRBD1; size: .; CDR3: CASSLGGTASQYF; DNA: TGTGCCAGCAGCTTAGGAGGGACAGCTTCTCAGTACTTC
J: TRBJ1-3; V: TRBV30; D: .; size: few; CDR3: CAWSKQLGNTIYF; DNA: TGTGCCTGGAGTAAACAGCTGGGAAACACCATATATTTT
J: TRBJ2-6; V: TRBV6-5; D: .; size: .; CDR3: CASSLGLANVLTF; DNA: TGTGCCAGCAGCCTGGGTTTGGCCAACGTCCTGACTTTC
J: TRBJ1-1; V: TRBV30; D: .; size: .; CDR3: CAWNPRVRQNTEAFF; DNA: TGTGCCTGGAACCCCCGAGTCCGACAGAACACTGAAGCCTTCTTT
J: TRBJ2-3; V: TRBV29-1; D: .; size: .; CDR3: CSVARVLTDTQYF; DNA: TGCAGCGTCGCAAGGGTTTTGACAGATACGCAGTATTTT
J: TRBJ2-7; V: TRBV6-5; D: .; size: .; CDR3: CASSYGTYRYF; DNA: TGTGCCAGCAGTTACGGGACATATCGGTACTTC
J: TRBJ2-1; V: TRBV29-1; D: TRBD2; size: .; CDR3: CSVGRLAGGVHEQFF; DNA: TGCAGCGTTGGGCGACTAGCGGGAGGAGTGCATGAGCAGTTCTTC